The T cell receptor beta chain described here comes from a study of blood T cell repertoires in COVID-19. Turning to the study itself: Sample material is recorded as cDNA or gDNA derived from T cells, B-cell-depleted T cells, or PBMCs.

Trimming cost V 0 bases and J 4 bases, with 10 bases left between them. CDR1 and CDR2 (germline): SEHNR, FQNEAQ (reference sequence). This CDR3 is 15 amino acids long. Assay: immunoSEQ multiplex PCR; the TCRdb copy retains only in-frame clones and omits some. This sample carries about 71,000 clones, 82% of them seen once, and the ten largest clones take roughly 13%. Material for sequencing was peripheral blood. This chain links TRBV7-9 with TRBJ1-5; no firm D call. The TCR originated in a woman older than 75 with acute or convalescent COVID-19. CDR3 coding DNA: TGTGCCAGCAGCTTAGCGGGCACTTTTAATCAGCCCCAGCATTTT. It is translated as CASSLAGTFNQPQHF. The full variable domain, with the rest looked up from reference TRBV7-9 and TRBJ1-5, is DTGVSQNPRHKITKRGQNVTFRCDPISEHNRLYWYRQTLGQGPEFLTYFQNEAQLEKSRLLSDRFSAERPKGSFSTLEIQRTEQGDSAMYLCASSLAGTFNQPQHFGDGTRLSIL.